Shown below are 19 T cell receptor beta chains from a single sample sequenced in a study of shared clonotypes between healthy human individuals. The protocol was immunoSEQ multiplex PCR, while the TCRdb copy is restricted to in-frame clones and leaves out a portion. The sample lists roughly 510,000 clones, nearly 80% occurring once. Specimen: PBMCs. The receptors shown here come from a woman between 35 and 50 years old in good health. Some clones in this sample may be carry-over from other donors' samples.

The chain combines TRBV4-1 with TRBJ2-1, with D hard to call. The germline gives CDR1 MGHRA, CDR2 YSYEKL. V dropped 4 bases and J dropped 7 bases, with 14 bases sitting between them. This CDR3 is built from 14 residues. CDR3: CASSRLAGRNEQFF. DNA for the CDR3: TGCGCCAGCAGCCGGTTGGCCGGTAGAAATGAGCAGTTCTTC.

This clone was found once. The rearrangement uses TRBV4-2 and TRBJ2-7; 7 positions match TRBD2. The germline V gene encodes CDR1 LGHNA and CDR2 YNFKEQ. The CDR3 contains 16 residues. After removal of 0 bases from V and 5 bases from J, the junction contained 10 bases not matched to a gene. The CDR3 reads CASSQDFREVPNEQYF. The CDR3 DNA reads as TGTGCCAGCAGCCAAGATTTCCGGGAGGTGCCCAACGAGCAGTACTTC.

In its sample, this clone was seen a few times. The V call is TRBV2, the J call TRBJ1-6, with 10 bases lining up with TRBD1. This CDR3 is built from 15 residues. Germline CDR1 is SNHLY and CDR2 is FYNNEI. The V segment lost 5 bases and the J segment 5 bases; nucleotides outside the gene matches: 3. The CDR3 DNA sequence: TGTGCCAGCAGTCGAGGACAGGGGGATAATTCACCCCTCCACTTT. Its translation is CASSRGQGDNSPLHF.

This chain connects TRBV9 to TRBJ1-1; TRBD1 agrees at 10 bases. Looked up from germline, CDR1 is SGDLS and CDR2 is YYNGEE. The CDR3 loop spans 15 amino acids. The V and J ends lost 3 bases and 1 base, in that order; junction bases with no gene match: 3. The chain's CDR3 is CASSEGQGRNTEAFF. The CDR3 region has the DNA TGTGCCAGCAGCGAGGGACAGGGGAGGAACACTGAAGCTTTCTTT.

This chain links TRBV18 with TRBJ2-7, with a tentative D call TRBD2 (6 bases). Trimming removed 3 bases at V and 0 bases at J, with 12 bases between. CDR1 KGHSH and CDR2 LQKENI come from the germline V gene. This CDR3 is built from 15 residues. The CDR3 nucleotides are TGTGCCAGCTCACCGGGGACTTACAGCTCCTACGAGCAGTACTTC. Amino acids: CASSPGTYSSYEQYF.

The V gene is TRBV5-1, the J gene TRBJ2-7, with 8 nucleotides matching TRBD2. This CDR3 has 14 residues. The V and J ends lost 6 bases and 5 bases, in that order; junction bases with no gene match: 10. Germline V gene lookup returns CDR1 SGHRS and CDR2 YFSETQ. The CDR3 here is CASTREGGPNEQYF. CDR3 DNA: TGCGCCAGCACCCGGGAGGGGGGGCCGAACGAGCAGTACTTC.

The chain links TRBV7-9 to TRBJ1-2, with D hard to call. V lost 1 base to trimming and J lost 3 bases, with 9 bases between them. The CDR3 extends over 14 amino acids. The germline CDR1 and CDR2 sequences are SEHNR and FQNEAQ (reference sequence). The CDR3 spells CASSLDILDYGYTF. Here the CDR3 DNA reads TGTGCCAGCAGCTTAGACATCTTAGACTATGGCTACACCTTC. Full variable domain (rest looked up from reference TRBV7-9 and TRBJ1-2): DTGVSQNPRHKITKRGQNVTFRCDPISEHNRLYWYRQTLGQGPEFLTYFQNEAQLEKSRLLSDRFSAERPKGSFSTLEIQRTEQGDSAMYLCASSLDILDYGYTFGSGTRLTVV.

V usage is TRBV6-5 and J usage is TRBJ1-1, with D perhaps matching TRBD1 (5 bases). V lost 0 bases to trimming and J lost 5 bases, with 10 bases between them. CDR3 length: 14 residues. Looked up from germline, CDR1 is MNHEY and CDR2 is SVGAGI. The CDR3 DNA sequence: TGTGCCAGCAGTTACTCGAAGCGGGGGACTGAAGCTTTCTTT. This translates into CASSYSKRGTEAFF.

The V call is TRBV7-9, the J call TRBJ1-2; TRBD1 agrees at 8 bases. The germline V gene has CDR1 SEHNR and CDR2 FQNEAQ (reference sequence). The CDR3 has 15 residues. V lost 2 bases to trimming and J lost 5 bases; unmatched junction nucleotides: 7. The CDR3 region has the DNA TGTGCCAGCAGCTTACGAGACAGGGGAGGGTATGGCTACACCTTC. It translates to CASSLRDRGGYGYTF.

CDR3 DNA sequence: TGCGCCAGCAGCCAAGACAGGGGTCATGAGCAGTTCTTC. This sequence encodes CASSQDRGHEQFF. The gene calls are TRBV4-3 and TRBJ2-1; D is possibly TRBD1 (6 bases). The CDR3 length is 13 residues. Trimming removed 0 bases from V and 8 bases from J, with 8 bases in between. Germline lookup yields CDR1 LGHNA and CDR2 YSLEER.

Concerning this clone itself: It differs at one base from a far larger clone, so likely a read error. V is TRBV27 and J is TRBJ2-3; D not resolved. Deletions cut 2 bases from V and 2 bases from J, with 5 bases between. The length of the CDR3 is 13 residues. The V gene's germline CDR1 is MNHEY and CDR2 SMNVEV (reference sequence). CDR3 coding DNA: TGTGCCAGCAGTTTAGCGTTCACAGATACGCAGTATTTT. This gives the protein CASSLAFTDTQYF.

The chain has TRBV28 and TRBJ2-1; 10 positions agree with TRBD2. V was pared by 6 bases and J by 3 bases, with 17 bases of the junction left unmatched. CDR3 length: 19 amino acids. The V gene's germline CDR1 is MDHEN and CDR2 SYDVKM. This chain's CDR3 is CASSQTRTSGLRYYNEQFF. CDR3 DNA: TGTGCCAGCAGCCAAACTAGGACTAGCGGTCTAAGGTACTACAATGAGCAGTTCTTC. The variable domain in full, completed from reference TRBV28 and TRBJ2-1, reads DVKVTQSSRYLVKRTGEKVFLECVQDMDHENMFWYRQDPGLGLRLIYFSYDVKMKEKGDIPEGYSVSREKKERFSLILESASTNQTSMYLCASSQTRTSGLRYYNEQFFGPGTRLTVL.

This clone was seen more than once but under ten times. V and J are TRBV7-9 and TRBJ1-2; TRBD1 aligns across 8 bases. Germline V gene sequence: CDR1 SEHNR, CDR2 FQNEAQ (reference sequence). Trimming at V came to 5 bases and at J to 4 bases, leaving 6 bases not matched to a gene. The CDR3 is 14 residues long. The CDR3 loop reads CASSMDRVGYGYTF. The CDR3, as DNA: TGTGCCAGCAGCATGGACAGGGTCGGCTATGGCTACACCTTC.

The rearrangement uses TRBV7-9 and TRBJ1-1; TRBD1 aligns across 7 bases. The CDR3 has 13 residues. The ends lost 5 bases at V and 9 bases at J; junction bases unmatched: 9. Looked up from germline, CDR1 is SEHNR and CDR2 is FQNEAQ (reference sequence). CDR3 bases: TGTGCCAGCAGCCCATCCGGGACAGCCCAAGCTTTCTTT. Encoded protein: CASSPSGTAQAFF.

This chain links TRBV18 with TRBJ1-1; TRBD1 matches at 7 bases. CDR1 KGHSH and CDR2 LQKENI come from the germline V gene. The CDR3 has 20 amino acids. V shed 4 bases, J shed 4 bases, and the junction held 24 bases outside the gene matches. The CDR3, as DNA: TGTGCCAGCTCACGGGGGGCGACAGGGCCGTCCCGAGGGGTCAGCACTGAAGCTTTCTTT. Translated: CASSRGATGPSRGVSTEAFF.

The V gene is TRBV4-1, the J gene TRBJ1-2; D gene ambiguous. There are 14 residues in the CDR3. Germline loops: CDR1 MGHRA, CDR2 YSYEKL. Trimming shortened V by 0 bases and J by 6 bases, and 11 bases separated the two germline ends. CDR3 DNA sequence: TGCGCCAGCAGCCAAGATCCAGGCGAAGATGGCTACACCTTC. Encoded protein: CASSQDPGEDGYTF.

The rearrangement uses TRBV28 and TRBJ2-2; tentative D call: TRBD2 (5 bases). The CDR3 runs 13 residues. Looked up from germline, CDR1 is MDHEN and CDR2 is SYDVKM. Trimming removed 7 bases from V and 7 bases from J, with 13 bases in between. The CDR3 sequence: CASTQSSNGELFF. The DNA for the CDR3 is TGTGCCAGCACCCAATCTAGCAACGGGGAGCTGTTTTTT.

V is TRBV28 and J is TRBJ1-1; D unresolved. Trimming stripped 5 bases from V and 10 bases from J, with 11 bases between. Germline lookup yields CDR1 MDHEN and CDR2 SYDVKM. The CDR3 totals 11 residues. CDR3 residues: CASSVSRGAFF. The CDR3 DNA sequence: TGTGCCAGCAGTGTTAGCCGGGGAGCTTTCTTT.

This rearrangement joins TRBV30 to TRBJ1-4, with D perhaps matching TRBD1 (5 bases). Germline CDR1 reads GTSNPN; CDR2 reads SVGIG (reference sequence). V gave up 2 bases and J gave up 5 bases, with 15 bases separating them. The CDR3 runs to 15 residues. The CDR3 coding sequence is TGTGCCTGGAGTCACGCGGGGGGGTGGAATGAAAAACTGTTTTTT. As protein: CAWSHAGGWNEKLFF.